There are a few counts of the clone carrying this T cell receptor (beta chain). The source of the sample is a study of blood T cell repertoires in COVID-19. Profiling relied on immunoSEQ multiplex PCR, and the TCRdb table lists in-frame clones only, not all of them. The sample consists of about 300,000 clones, about 89% of them appearing once. The CDR3 is made up of 13 amino acids. The germline V gene has CDR1 SEHNR and CDR2 FQNEAQ (reference sequence). The germline V and J ends were trimmed by 4 bases and 4 bases, with 10 bases remaining between them. The J gene is TRBJ1-1, the V gene TRBV7-9; D not resolved. Sequenced: peripheral blood. The sequence derives from a man aged 18-30 years who had recovered from COVID-19. Here the CDR3 DNA reads TGTGCCAGCAGCTCCTATACTGCCACTGAAGCTTTCTTT. The encoded protein is CASSSYTATEAFF.